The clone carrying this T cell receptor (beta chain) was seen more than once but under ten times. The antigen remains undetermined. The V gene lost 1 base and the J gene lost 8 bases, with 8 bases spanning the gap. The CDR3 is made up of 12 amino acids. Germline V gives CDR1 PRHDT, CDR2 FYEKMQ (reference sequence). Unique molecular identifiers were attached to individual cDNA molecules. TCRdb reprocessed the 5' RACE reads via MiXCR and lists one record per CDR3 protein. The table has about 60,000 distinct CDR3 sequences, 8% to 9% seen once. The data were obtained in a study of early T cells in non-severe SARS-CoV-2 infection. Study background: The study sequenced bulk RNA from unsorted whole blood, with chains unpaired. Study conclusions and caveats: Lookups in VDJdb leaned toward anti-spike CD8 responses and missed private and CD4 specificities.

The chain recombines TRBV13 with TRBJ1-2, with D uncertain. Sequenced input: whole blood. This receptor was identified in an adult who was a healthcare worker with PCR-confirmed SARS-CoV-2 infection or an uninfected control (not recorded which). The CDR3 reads CASSLVGFGYTF. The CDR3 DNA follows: TGTGCCAGCAGCTTAGTGGGATTCGGCTACACCTTC.